The following is a T cell receptor beta chain sequence with its context. Antigen: not known. One end of the junction is discordant with germline, which a read error may explain. The record originates from a study of tumor-infiltrating lymphocytes in primary liver carcinoma. Study information: Male and female patients aged 30 to 69 years made up the cohort. The study obtained roughly 3.5 to 7.13 million productive TCRbeta reads per sample, similar across tissue types.

There are 13 residues in the CDR3. Looked up from germline, CDR1 is SGHAT and CDR2 is FQDESV (reference sequence). Co-extraction yielded RNA and DNA from roughly 21-30 mg of unsorted bulk tissue. Reverse transcription of roughly 0.45 ug total RNA with a constant-region primer produced TCR beta cDNA. What produced the TCR beta libraries was three nested multiplex PCR rounds using slightly modified ARM-PCR. Rounds one and two of PCR, each of roughly 10 cycles, were primed with TRBV1-TRBV30 forward primers and a C-beta reverse primer. TCRdb processed the multiplex PCR reads anew with MiXCR; each CDR3 protein has one entry. The sample shows over 40,000 distinct CDR3 sequences, over 75% of them seen only once. Study results and caveats: Tumor top-250-clone fractions significantly exceeded those of blood (p = 0.039). Lower overlap was observed for tumor-adjacent and tumor-blood pairs relative to tumor region pairs.

The origin of this receptor is a man aged 35 to 55 with primary liver carcinoma and hepatitis B virus infection. What was sequenced was liver tumor tissue from sampling region 5. Described subset: tumor region T5, tumor centre. The gene calls are TRBV11-1 and TRBJ2-2, with a possible D match to TRBD1 (6 bases). In DNA form, the CDR3 reads TGTGCCCGCAGCTTTTGGGACACCTGGGAACTGTTTTTT. Translating it yields CARSFWDTWELFF.